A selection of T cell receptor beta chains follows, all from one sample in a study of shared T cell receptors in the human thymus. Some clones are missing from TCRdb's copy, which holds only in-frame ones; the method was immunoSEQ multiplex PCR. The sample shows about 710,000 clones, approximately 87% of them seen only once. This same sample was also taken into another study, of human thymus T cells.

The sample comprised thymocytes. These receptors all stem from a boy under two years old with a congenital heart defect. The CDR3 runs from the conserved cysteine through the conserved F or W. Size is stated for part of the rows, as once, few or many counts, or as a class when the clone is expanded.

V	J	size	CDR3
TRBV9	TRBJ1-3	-	CASSPRDSRGSGNTIYF
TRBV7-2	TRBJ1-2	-	CASSWPQGANYGYTF
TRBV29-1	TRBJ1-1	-	CSVEMTGRETEAFF
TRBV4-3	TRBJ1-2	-	CASSQDLVVQLYGYTF
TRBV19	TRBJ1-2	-	CASSKGSTPNYGYTF
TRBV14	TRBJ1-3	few	CASSEGACGNTIYF
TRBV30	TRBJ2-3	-	CAWSQVLARGSDTDTQYF
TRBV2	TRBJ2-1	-	CASEGGNSYNEQFF
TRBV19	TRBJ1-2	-	CASSISQAWGDYGYTF
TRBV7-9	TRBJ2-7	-	CASVPAGAYEQYF
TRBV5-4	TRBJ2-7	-	CASSLGQGPYEQYF
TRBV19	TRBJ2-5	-	CASSTLRGAQETQYF
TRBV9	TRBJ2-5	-	CASSGGLAGLQETQYF
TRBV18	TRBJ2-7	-	CASSPPTYEQYF
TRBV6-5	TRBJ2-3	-	CASSYGPSTDTQYF
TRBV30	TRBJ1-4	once	CAHKGGGTNEKLFF
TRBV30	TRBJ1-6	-	CAWSVMTEYSPLHF
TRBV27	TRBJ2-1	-	CASSPTGLREWFF
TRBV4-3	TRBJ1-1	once	CASSQGLDRLNTEAFF
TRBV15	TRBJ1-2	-	CATSRVWEDRGDGGYTF
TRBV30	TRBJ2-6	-	CAWTGQAPLSGANVLTF
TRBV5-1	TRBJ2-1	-	CASSLASGGYNEQFF
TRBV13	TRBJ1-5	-	CASSLSGFRPQHF
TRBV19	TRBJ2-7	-	CASSKQGVYEQYF
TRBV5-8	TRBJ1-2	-	CASSEGVRNYGYTF
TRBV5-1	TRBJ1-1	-	CASSSGHHVPMNTEAFF
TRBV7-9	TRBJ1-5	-	CASSFSGKKPQHF
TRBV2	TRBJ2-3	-	CASPGLAGGIRQYF
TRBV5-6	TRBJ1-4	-	CASSLYSLNEKLFF
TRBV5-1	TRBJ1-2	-	CASSWGQGAEGYTF
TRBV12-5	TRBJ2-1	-	CASGAREFPNNEQFF
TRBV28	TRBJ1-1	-	CASSPPRSAEAFF
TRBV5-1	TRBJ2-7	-	CASSSLPGTGQHSYEQYF
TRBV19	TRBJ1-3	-	CASSTSNSGNTIYF
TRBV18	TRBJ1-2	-	CASSPPVTGGGYTF
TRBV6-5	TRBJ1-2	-	CASTPRGIGGYTF
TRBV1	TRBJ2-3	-	CTSSPSTSPDTQYF
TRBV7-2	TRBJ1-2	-	CASSLERTGFYGYTF
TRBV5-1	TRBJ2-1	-	CASSDLAESSYNEQFF
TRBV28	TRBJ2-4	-	CASSLGHAKNIQYF